Listed below are T cell receptor beta chains from one sample, sequenced in a study of T cell changes during pregnancy in multiple sclerosis. Repertoires were generated with immunoSEQ multiplex PCR, while TCRdb's copy carries only in-frame clones and drops some. The sample contains tens of thousands of clones, more than 80% of which appear only once. The source was CD4+ T cells from peripheral blood mononuclear cells, collected before pregnancy. Receptors were obtained from a female donor with multiple sclerosis, enrolled in a pregnancy study. The CDR3 runs from the conserved cysteine through the conserved F or W. The order of the fields is D gene, J gene, clone size, CDR3 length, V gene, CDR3 protein, CDR3 DNA. D genes are given only for firm matches. Clone size is shown for a subset of rows, as once, few, many or a class of expanded clone.

TRBD2,TRBJ2-7,once,16,TRBV9,CASARGAGAVTYEQYF,TGTGCCAGCGCCCGAGGAGCGGGGGCCGTGACCTACGAGCAGTACTTC
-,TRBJ2-2,-,15,TRBV2,CASSEGGRVTGELFF,TGTGCCAGCAGTGAAGGGGGGCGCGTCACCGGGGAGCTGTTTTTT
TRBD1,TRBJ1-2,-,12,TRBV27,CASSLQGSGYTF,TGTGCCAGCAGCCTACAGGGGAGTGGCTACACCTTC
TRBD2,TRBJ2-1,-,17,TRBV7-3,CASSSISSGSQNNEQFF,TGTGCCAGCAGCTCGATAAGTAGCGGGAGCCAGAACAATGAGCAGTTCTTC
TRBD1,TRBJ1-2,-,16,TRBV28,CASIMGTGTFNYGYTF,TGTGCCAGCATCATGGGGACAGGAACCTTTAACTATGGCTACACCTTC
TRBD1,TRBJ2-1,-,17,TRBV18,CASSPPGGQGPNNEQFF,TGTGCCAGCTCACCCCCTGGGGGACAGGGGCCCAACAATGAGCAGTTCTTC
-,TRBJ1-4,-,14,TRBV6-6,CASSLTQGGEKLFF,TGTGCCAGCAGCCTCACGCAGGGAGGTGAAAAACTGTTTTTT
-,TRBJ2-5,-,13,TRBV19,CASSIGSRGTFYF,TGTGCCAGTAGTATAGGCAGTAGGGGGACCTTCTACTTC
-,TRBJ2-5,-,15,TRBV28,CASSSQGQGRETQYF,TGTGCCAGCAGTTCCCAAGGACAAGGTAGAGAGACCCAGTACTTC
TRBD1,TRBJ2-6,-,20,TRBV19,CASSIDRTGTALSGANVLTF,TGTGCCAGTAGTATAGATCGGACCGGGACAGCCCTCTCTGGGGCCAACGTCCTGACTTTC
TRBD1,TRBJ2-7,-,15,TRBV28,CASSPSDRAAYEQYF,TGTGCCAGCAGCCCATCCGACAGGGCGGCCTACGAGCAGTACTTC
TRBD1,TRBJ1-5,-,14,TRBV15,CATSGQGARQPQHF,TGTGCCACCAGCGGACAGGGGGCTCGGCAGCCCCAGCATTTT
TRBD1,TRBJ1-5,-,15,TRBV11-1,CASSHTTGESQPQHF,TGTGCCAGCAGCCACACGACAGGGGAGAGTCAGCCCCAGCATTTT
TRBD1,TRBJ1-5,few,16,TRBV30,CAWSQLGTGHNQPQHF,TGTGCCTGGAGTCAACTGGGGACAGGCCATAATCAGCCCCAGCATTTT
TRBD1,TRBJ2-3,-,15,TRBV10-3,CAIRLGQGAADTQYF,TGTGCCATCAGACTGGGACAGGGGGCCGCAGATACGCAGTATTTT
TRBD1,TRBJ2-7,-,12,TRBV6-5,CASSLDRVEQYF,TGTGCCAGCAGTTTAGACAGGGTCGAGCAGTACTTC
-,TRBJ1-2,-,13,TRBV6-5,CASSSDSVGGYTF,TGTGCCAGCAGTTCGGACAGTGTAGGAGGCTACACCTTC
TRBD1,TRBJ1-2,-,16,TRBV11-2,CASSSDWTGVMEGYTF,TGTGCCAGCAGTTCAGATTGGACAGGGGTAATGGAAGGCTACACCTTC
-,TRBJ2-2,-,15,TRBV6-5,CASSNLGGAAGELFF,TGTGCCAGCTCCAACCTCGGGGGTGCAGCCGGGGAGCTGTTTTTT
-,TRBJ2-7,-,16,TRBV5-1,CASSSGLIPSRYEQYF,TGCGCCAGCAGCTCCGGACTGATCCCCTCGAGGTACGAGCAGTACTTC
TRBD2,TRBJ2-3,-,16,TRBV10-2,CASSDPSRLAHDTQYF,TGCGCCAGCAGTGACCCCAGTCGACTAGCCCATGATACGCAGTATTTT
-,TRBJ1-2,-,14,TRBV2,CASSGGFLNYGYTF,TGTGCCAGCAGTGGTGGTTTCCTAAACTATGGCTACACCTTC
TRBD1,TRBJ2-3,once,15,TRBV11-2,CASSLSDRGWDTQYF,TGTGCCAGCAGCTTATCCGACAGGGGTTGGGATACGCAGTATTTT
TRBD2,TRBJ2-2,-,16,TRBV2,CASSEVGTSNTGELFF,TGTGCCAGCAGTGAAGTAGGGACTAGCAACACCGGGGAGCTGTTTTTT
-,TRBJ1-5,once,14,TRBV9,CASSVGEGNQPQHF,TGTGCCAGCAGCGTAGGAGAGGGAAATCAGCCCCAGCATTTT
-,TRBJ1-5,few,17,TRBV19,CASSTYLREYSNQPQHF,TGTGCCAGTAGTACCTACCTGAGGGAATATAGCAATCAGCCCCAGCATTTT
-,TRBJ1-1,-,15,TRBV7-6,CASSLGEGGRTEAFF,TGTGCCAGCAGCTTAGGGGAGGGAGGGAGGACTGAAGCTTTCTTT
TRBD1,TRBJ1-1,-,16,TRBV5-4,CASSGSRDRGLTEAFF,TGTGCCAGCAGCGGATCCCGGGACAGGGGGCTCACTGAAGCTTTCTTT
TRBD1,TRBJ1-5,-,14,TRBV10-3,CAISDSQGNQPQHF,TGTGCCATCAGTGATTCACAGGGGAATCAGCCCCAGCATTTT
-,TRBJ1-2,-,13,TRBV6-1,CASILEANYGYTF,TGTGCCAGCATCCTGGAGGCTAACTATGGCTACACCTTC
TRBD2,TRBJ2-1,-,18,TRBV5-4,CASSLRLSSGDSYNEQFF,TGTGCCAGCAGCTTGCGTCTATCTAGCGGGGACTCCTACAATGAGCAGTTCTTC
-,TRBJ2-5,-,17,TRBV14,CASSQGWRADPKETQYF,TGTGCCAGCAGCCAAGGGTGGAGGGCCGACCCTAAAGAGACCCAGTACTTC
-,TRBJ1-2,-,11,TRBV20-1,CSANRAYGYTF,TGCAGTGCTAACAGGGCCTATGGCTACACCTTC
TRBD2,TRBJ2-3,-,18,TRBV7-2,CASSLLAGGPQATDTQYF,TGTGCCAGCAGCCTATTAGCGGGAGGGCCTCAAGCGACAGATACGCAGTATTTT
-,TRBJ2-5,-,14,TRBV27,CASSPLRGQETQYF,TGTGCCAGCAGTCCCTTGCGGGGTCAAGAGACCCAGTACTTC
-,TRBJ1-5,few,13,TRBV5-4,CASSSGGRQPQHF,TGTGCCAGCAGCTCGGGGGGCAGGCAGCCCCAGCATTTT
TRBD2,TRBJ2-7,-,17,TRBV11-2,CASSLGSGAPSSYEQYF,TGTGCCAGCAGCTTAGGTAGCGGGGCCCCTAGCTCCTACGAGCAGTACTTC
-,TRBJ1-2,-,11,TRBV6-5,CASRAFYGYTF,TGTGCCAGCAGAGCGTTCTATGGCTACACCTTC
-,TRBJ1-2,-,14,TRBV6-5,CASSFAAATGGYTF,TGTGCCAGCAGTTTCGCGGCCGCCACCGGAGGCTACACCTTC
-,TRBJ1-2,-,14,TRBV6-5,CASISRGGRQGYTF,TGTGCCAGCATCTCTCGGGGGGGGCGTCAGGGCTACACCTTC
-,TRBJ2-7,-,12,TRBV5-8,CASNRGSYEQYF,TGTGCCAGCAACCGGGGTAGCTACGAGCAGTACTTC
TRBD2,TRBJ2-7,-,15,TRBV5-1,CASSLSSGSVYEQYF,TGCGCCAGCAGCTTGTCTAGCGGGAGTGTCTACGAGCAGTACTTC
-,TRBJ1-2,-,12,TRBV29-1,CSVEYPLGGYTF,TGCAGCGTTGAATACCCACTAGGAGGCTACACCTTC
TRBD1,TRBJ1-1,-,16,TRBV7-6,CASSLGTGYANTEAFF,TGTGCCAGCAGCTTGGGGACAGGTTATGCGAACACTGAAGCTTTCTTT
-,TRBJ2-2,-,14,TRBV2,CASSEVRATGELFF,TGTGCCAGCAGTGAAGTCAGGGCCACCGGGGAGCTGTTTTTT
TRBD1,TRBJ1-2,-,13,TRBV2,CARGQGANYGYTF,TGTGCCAGGGGACAGGGGGCGAACTATGGCTACACCTTC
TRBD2,TRBJ2-7,few,15,TRBV27,CASRRTSGPLYEQYF,TGTGCCAGCAGAAGGACTAGCGGGCCCCTTTACGAGCAGTACTTC
-,TRBJ1-2,-,13,TRBV19,CASSVQGNHGYTF,TGTGCCAGTAGTGTACAGGGCAACCATGGCTACACCTTC
TRBD1,TRBJ1-2,-,16,TRBV19,CASNQGGVPLNYGYTF,TGTGCCAGTAATCAGGGGGGCGTTCCCCTTAACTATGGCTACACCTTC
-,TRBJ2-7,few,12,TRBV29-1,CSVGQTSYEQYF,TGCAGCGTCGGACAGACATCCTACGAGCAGTACTTC
TRBD2,TRBJ2-1,-,16,TRBV11-2,CASSLAGTSFYNEQFF,TGTGCCAGCAGCTTAGCTGGGACTAGCTTCTACAATGAGCAGTTCTTC
-,TRBJ1-2,-,15,TRBV7-6,CASSLQEGRPGGYTF,TGTGCCAGCAGCTTACAGGAGGGGCGACCTGGGGGCTACACCTTC
TRBD1,TRBJ2-7,-,15,TRBV27,CASSRKGQGAYEQYF,TGTGCCAGCAGTAGAAAAGGACAGGGGGCCTACGAGCAGTACTTC
-,TRBJ2-2,-,16,TRBV6-6,CASSYRYRDKTGELFF,TGTGCCAGCAGTTACCGGTACCGAGACAAAACCGGGGAGCTGTTTTTT
-,TRBJ1-5,-,16,TRBV13,CASSFRTVGRTQPQHF,TGTGCCAGCAGCTTTCGGACAGTGGGGCGAACCCAGCCCCAGCATTTT
-,TRBJ1-4,-,13,TRBV2,CASRGAPTEKLFF,TGTGCCAGCAGGGGGGCCCCAACTGAAAAACTGTTTTTT
TRBD1,TRBJ1-1,-,14,TRBV10-2,CASSEKGRGTEAFF,TGCGCCAGCAGTGAGAAAGGCAGGGGGACTGAAGCTTTCTTT
TRBD2,TRBJ2-2,-,16,TRBV5-1,CASTQDAGGITGELFF,TGCGCCAGCACCCAAGATGCGGGGGGGATCACCGGGGAGCTGTTTTTT
-,TRBJ2-1,-,15,TRBV7-3,CASSFQPSPVSEQFF,TGTGCCAGCAGCTTCCAACCCTCGCCCGTGAGTGAGCAGTTCTTC
-,TRBJ2-1,-,15,TRBV28,CASTVQDRLGNEQFF,TGTGCCAGCACCGTACAAGACAGATTGGGCAATGAGCAGTTCTTC